Sequencing of this T cell receptor (beta chain) was carried out in a study of vaccination effects on CD4 cells after COVID-19. Overall study: A couple of convalescent patients each provided a sample, at 16 days and at one week before vaccination.

The CDR3 has 17 amino acids. V shed 4 bases and J 6 bases; nucleotides not matched to a gene: 9. CDR1 and CDR2 (germline): SGHRS, YFSETQ. Whole-study results and caveats: Late post-vaccination samples showed marked contraction of infection- and vaccine-induced clones.

A word on this clone: Its target is unknown.

Viral peptide pool expansion of antigen-specific CD4+ T cells preceded sequencing in the ViraFEST assay. The authors isolated CD4+ T cells after 10 days of culture. Between March and December 2020, the person had a SARS-CoV-2 infection that PCR confirmed. Produced via immunoSEQ multiplex PCR; TCRdb's table is partial and in-frame only. The data contain 15,000 to 20,000 clones, around 74% of them singletons. The sequence was obtained from a human donor who had a prior SARS-CoV-2 infection. The genes are TRBV5-1 and TRBJ2-2, with TRBD2 matching 13 bases. The sequenced sample was CD4+ T cells from PBMCs cultured with SARS-CoV-2 spike peptides, obtained before COVID-19 vaccination. The CDR3 coding sequence is TGCGCCAGCAGCGTACAACTAGCGGGGGGGCTAGCCGGGGAGCTGTTTTTT. This encodes CASSVQLAGGLAGELFF.